This T cell receptor (delta chain) was documented in a study of γδ T cells in repeated Plasmodium falciparum infection. Study-level background: Malian repertoires were sampled cross-sectionally without transmission and longitudinally through febrile malaria.

Gammadelta T cells were flow-sorted from PBMC into Vgamma9/Vdelta2+ and Vdelta2-negative populations for bulk analysis. Study-level points and caveats: Vdelta2-negative gammadelta repertoires appeared less diverse and less shared in Malian than Australian children.

As regards this clone: No antigen is known for it. The TCRdb protein, from a much larger clone, departs from this DNA's translation at residue 3, likely by read error; the protein shown derives from the DNA.

TCRdb redid clone calling on the multiplex PCR reads using CATT. The repertoire holds 50,000 to 55,000 delta-chain clones, with roughly 1.9% as singletons. CDR1 and CDR2 from the germline V gene are GEAIGNYY and EKD. The CDR3 is 23 residues long. The rearrangement links TRDV2 to TRDJ1, with TRDD3 matching over 11 bases. The J gene, absent from TCRdb, was called here by matching the DNA to germline. What was sequenced was gamma-delta T cells from blood. This receptor was taken from a pool of human donors (malaria-infected and uninfected, not separated). This chain's CDR3 is CAYDTVGSGSRILGDKGADKLIF. The DNA for the CDR3 is TGTGCCTATGACACCGTAGGTAGCGGTAGTCGCATACTGGGGGATAAAGGAGCCGATAAACTCATCTTT.